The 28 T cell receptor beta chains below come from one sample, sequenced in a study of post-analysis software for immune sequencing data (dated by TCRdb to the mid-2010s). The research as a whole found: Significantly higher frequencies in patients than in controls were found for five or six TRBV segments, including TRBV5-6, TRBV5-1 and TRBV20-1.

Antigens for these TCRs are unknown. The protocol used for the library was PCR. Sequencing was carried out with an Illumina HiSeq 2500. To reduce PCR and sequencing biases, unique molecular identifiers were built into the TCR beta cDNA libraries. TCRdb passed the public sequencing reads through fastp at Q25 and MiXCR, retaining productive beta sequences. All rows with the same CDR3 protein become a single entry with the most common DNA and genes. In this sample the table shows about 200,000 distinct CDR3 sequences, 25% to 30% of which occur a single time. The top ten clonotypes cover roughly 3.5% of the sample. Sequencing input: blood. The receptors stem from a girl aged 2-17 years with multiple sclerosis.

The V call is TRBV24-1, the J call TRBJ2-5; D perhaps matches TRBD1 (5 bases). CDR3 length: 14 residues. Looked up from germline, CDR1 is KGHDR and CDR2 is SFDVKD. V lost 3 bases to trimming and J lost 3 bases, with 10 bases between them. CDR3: CATSDPDTKETQYF. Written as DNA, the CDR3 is TGTGCCACCAGTGATCCGGACACCAAAGAGACCCAGTACTTC.

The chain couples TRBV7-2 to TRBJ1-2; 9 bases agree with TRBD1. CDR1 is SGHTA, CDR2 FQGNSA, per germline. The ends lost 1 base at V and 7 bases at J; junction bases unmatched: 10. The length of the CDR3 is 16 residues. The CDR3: CASSLVGTGLTGGYTF. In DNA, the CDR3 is TGTGCCAGCAGCTTAGTCGGGACAGGGTTAACGGGTGGCTACACCTTC.

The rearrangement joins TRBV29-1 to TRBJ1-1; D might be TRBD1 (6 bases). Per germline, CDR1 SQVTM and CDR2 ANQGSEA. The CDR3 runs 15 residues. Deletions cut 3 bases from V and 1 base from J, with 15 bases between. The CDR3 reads CSVDSQGRTNTEAFF. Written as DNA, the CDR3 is TGCAGCGTTGATTCGCAGGGGCGGACGAACACTGAAGCTTTCTTT.

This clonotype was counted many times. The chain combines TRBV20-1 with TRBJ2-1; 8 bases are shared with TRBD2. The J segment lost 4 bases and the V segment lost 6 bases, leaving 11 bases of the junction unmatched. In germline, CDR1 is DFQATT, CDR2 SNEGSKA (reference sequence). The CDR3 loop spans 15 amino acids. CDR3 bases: TGCAGTGCCCCCAGGGGCGGGAGGCCTTACAATGAGCAGTTCTTC. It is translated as CSAPRGGRPYNEQFF.

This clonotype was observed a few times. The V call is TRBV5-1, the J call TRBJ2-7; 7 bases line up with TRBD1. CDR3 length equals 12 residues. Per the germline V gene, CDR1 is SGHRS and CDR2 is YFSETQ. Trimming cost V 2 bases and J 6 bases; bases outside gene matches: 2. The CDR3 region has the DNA TGCGCCAGCAGCTTCCAGGGGGTCGAGCAGTACTTC. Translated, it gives CASSFQGVEQYF.

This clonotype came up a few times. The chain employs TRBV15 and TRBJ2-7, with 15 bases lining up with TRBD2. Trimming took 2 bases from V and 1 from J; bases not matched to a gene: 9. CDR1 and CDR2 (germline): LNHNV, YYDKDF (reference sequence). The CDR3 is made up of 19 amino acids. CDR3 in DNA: TGTGCCACCAGCAGAAACTTGGGACTAGCGGGGGGCCTGTCCTACGAGCAGTACTTC. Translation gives CATSRNLGLAGGLSYEQYF.

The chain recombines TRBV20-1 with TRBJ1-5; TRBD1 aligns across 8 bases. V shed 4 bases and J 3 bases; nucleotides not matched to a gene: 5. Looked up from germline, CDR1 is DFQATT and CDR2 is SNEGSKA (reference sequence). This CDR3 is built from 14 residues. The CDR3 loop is CSATRTGNNQPQHF. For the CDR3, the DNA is TGCAGTGCTACGAGGACAGGGAACAATCAGCCCCAGCATTTT.

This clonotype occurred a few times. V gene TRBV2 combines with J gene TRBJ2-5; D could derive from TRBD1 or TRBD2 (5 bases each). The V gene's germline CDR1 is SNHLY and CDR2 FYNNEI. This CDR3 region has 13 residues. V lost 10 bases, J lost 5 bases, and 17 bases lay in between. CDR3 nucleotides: TGTGCCATGAGCCATAGGGGAGCGGAGACCCAGTACTTC. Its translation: CAMSHRGAETQYF.

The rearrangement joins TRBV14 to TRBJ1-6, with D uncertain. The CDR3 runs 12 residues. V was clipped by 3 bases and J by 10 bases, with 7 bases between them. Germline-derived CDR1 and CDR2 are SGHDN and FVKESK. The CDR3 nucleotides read TGTGCCAGCAGCCACGGCAGGTCACCCCTCCACTTT. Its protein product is CASSHGRSPLHF.

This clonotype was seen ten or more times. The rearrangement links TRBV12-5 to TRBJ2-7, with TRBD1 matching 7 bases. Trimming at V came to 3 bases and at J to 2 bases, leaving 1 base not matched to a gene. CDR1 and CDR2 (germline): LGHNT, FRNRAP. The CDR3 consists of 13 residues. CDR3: CASGFGQAYEQYF. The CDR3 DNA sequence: TGTGCTAGTGGTTTTGGACAGGCCTACGAGCAGTACTTC. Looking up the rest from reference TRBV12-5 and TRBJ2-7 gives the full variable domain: DARVTQTPRHKVTEMGQEVTMRCQPILGHNTVFWYRQTMMQGLELLAYFRNRAPLDDSGMPKDRFSAEMPDATLATLKIQPSEPRDSAVYFCASGFGQAYEQYFGPGTRLTVT.

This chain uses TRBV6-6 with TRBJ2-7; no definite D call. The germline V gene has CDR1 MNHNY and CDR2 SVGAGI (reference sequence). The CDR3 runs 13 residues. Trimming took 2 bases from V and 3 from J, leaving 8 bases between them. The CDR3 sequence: CASSYGQFYEQYF. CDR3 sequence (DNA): TGTGCCAGCAGTTACGGGCAGTTCTACGAGCAGTACTTC.

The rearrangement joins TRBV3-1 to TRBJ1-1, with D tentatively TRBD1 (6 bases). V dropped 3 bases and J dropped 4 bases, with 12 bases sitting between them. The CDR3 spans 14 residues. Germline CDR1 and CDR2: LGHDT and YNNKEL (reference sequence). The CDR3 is CASSQWQGRTEAFF. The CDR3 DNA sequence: TGTGCCAGCAGCCAGTGGCAGGGGCGCACTGAAGCTTTCTTT. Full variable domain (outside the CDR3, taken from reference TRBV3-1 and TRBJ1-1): DTAVSQTPKYLVTQMGNDKSIKCEQNLGHDTMYWYKQDSKKFLKIMFSYNNKELIINETVPNRFSPKSPDKAHLNLHINSLELGDSAVYFCASSQWQGRTEAFFGQGTRLTVV.

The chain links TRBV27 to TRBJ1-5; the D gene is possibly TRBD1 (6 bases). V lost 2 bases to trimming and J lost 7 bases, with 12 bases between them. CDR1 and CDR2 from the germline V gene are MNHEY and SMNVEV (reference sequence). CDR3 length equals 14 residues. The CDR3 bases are TGTGCCAGCAGTTTACAGGGGATTGGGCAGCCCCAGCATTTT. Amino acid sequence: CASSLQGIGQPQHF.

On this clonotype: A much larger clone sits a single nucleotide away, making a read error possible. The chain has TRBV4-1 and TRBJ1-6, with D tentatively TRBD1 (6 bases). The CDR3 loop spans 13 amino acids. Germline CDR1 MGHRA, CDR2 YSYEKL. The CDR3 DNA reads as TGCGCCAGCAGCCAAGACAGGGGTTCACCCCGCCACTTT. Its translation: CASSQDRGSPRHF.

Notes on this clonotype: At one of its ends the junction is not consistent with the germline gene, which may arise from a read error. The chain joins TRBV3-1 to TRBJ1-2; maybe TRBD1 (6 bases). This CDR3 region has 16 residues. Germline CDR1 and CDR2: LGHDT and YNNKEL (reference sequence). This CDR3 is CVSSQGAGEGSYGYTF. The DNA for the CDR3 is TGTGTCAGCAGCCAAGGGGCAGGGGAAGGGAGCTATGGCTACACCTTC.

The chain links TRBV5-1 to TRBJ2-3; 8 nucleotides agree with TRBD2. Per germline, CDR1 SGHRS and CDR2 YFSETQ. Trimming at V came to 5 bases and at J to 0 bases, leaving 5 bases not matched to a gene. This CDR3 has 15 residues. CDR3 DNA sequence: TGCGCCAGCAGATGGACTAGCAGGAGCACAGATACGCAGTATTTT. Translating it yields CASRWTSRSTDTQYF.

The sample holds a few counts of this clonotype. DNA for the CDR3: TGCGCCAGCAGCTTGACTGGGGGGCTGTTGAACACTGAAGCTTTCTTT. It translates to CASSLTGGLLNTEAFF. The J gene is TRBJ1-1, the V gene TRBV5-1; D may be TRBD1 (6 bases). The V and J ends lost 1 base and 0 bases respectively, with 13 bases between them. CDR1 and CDR2 (germline): SGHRS, YFSETQ. The CDR3 is 16 residues long.

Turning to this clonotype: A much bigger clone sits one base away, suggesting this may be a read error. CDR3 in amino acids: CASSYSGYLGPTEAFF. The CDR3 DNA reads as TGTGCCAGCAGTTACTCGGGCTACCTGGGCCCCACTGAAGCTTTCTTT. This rearrangement joins TRBV6-5 to TRBJ1-1; D gene ambiguous. Trimming stripped 0 bases from V and 4 bases from J, with 15 bases between. This CDR3 has 16 residues. CDR1 and CDR2 from the germline V gene are MNHEY and SVGAGI.

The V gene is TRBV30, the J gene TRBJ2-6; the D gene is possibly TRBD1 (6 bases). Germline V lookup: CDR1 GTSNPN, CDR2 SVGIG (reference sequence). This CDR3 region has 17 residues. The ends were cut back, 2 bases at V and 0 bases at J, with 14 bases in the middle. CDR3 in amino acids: CAWSLDRINSGANVLTF. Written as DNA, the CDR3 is TGTGCCTGGAGTCTGGACAGAATAAACTCTGGGGCCAACGTCCTGACTTTC.

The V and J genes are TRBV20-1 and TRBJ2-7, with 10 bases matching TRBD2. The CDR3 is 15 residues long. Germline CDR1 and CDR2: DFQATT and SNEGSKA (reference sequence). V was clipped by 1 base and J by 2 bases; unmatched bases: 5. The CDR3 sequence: CSARGTSGATYEQYF. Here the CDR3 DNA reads TGCAGTGCTAGAGGTACTAGCGGGGCAACCTACGAGCAGTACTTC.

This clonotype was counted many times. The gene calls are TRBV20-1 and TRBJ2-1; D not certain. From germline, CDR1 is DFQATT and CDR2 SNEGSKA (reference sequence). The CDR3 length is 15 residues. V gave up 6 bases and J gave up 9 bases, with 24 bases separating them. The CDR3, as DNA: TGCAGTGCCCGACCCTTGAACGCCCGACCGGGTGAGCAGTTCTTC. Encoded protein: CSARPLNARPGEQFF.

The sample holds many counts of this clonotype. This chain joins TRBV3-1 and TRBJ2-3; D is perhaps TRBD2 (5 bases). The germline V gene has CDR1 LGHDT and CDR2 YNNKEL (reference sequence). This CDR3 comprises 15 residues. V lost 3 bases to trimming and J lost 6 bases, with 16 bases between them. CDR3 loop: CASSHNGLNVDTQYF. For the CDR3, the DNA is TGTGCCAGCAGCCACAACGGACTCAATGTCGATACGCAGTATTTT.

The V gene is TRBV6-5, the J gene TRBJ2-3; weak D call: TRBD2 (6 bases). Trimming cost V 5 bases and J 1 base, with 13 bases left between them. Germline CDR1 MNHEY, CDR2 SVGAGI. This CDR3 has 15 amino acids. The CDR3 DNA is TGTGCCAGCAGTCCATTTGGGGAGGGCACAGATACGCAGTATTTT. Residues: CASSPFGEGTDTQYF.

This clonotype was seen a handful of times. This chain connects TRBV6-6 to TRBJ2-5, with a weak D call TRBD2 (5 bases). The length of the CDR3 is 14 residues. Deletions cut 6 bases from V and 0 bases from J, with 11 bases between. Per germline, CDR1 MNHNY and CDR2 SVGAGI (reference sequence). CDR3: CASSFRGNQETQYF. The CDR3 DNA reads TGTGCCAGCAGCTTCCGGGGAAACCAAGAGACCCAGTACTTC.

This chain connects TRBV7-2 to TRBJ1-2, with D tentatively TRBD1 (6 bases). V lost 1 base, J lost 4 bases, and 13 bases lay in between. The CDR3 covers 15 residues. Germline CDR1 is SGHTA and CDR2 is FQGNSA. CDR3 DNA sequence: TGTGCCAGCAGCTTAGGGGGGGCTGCGGGCTATGGCTACACCTTC. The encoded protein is CASSLGGAAGYGYTF. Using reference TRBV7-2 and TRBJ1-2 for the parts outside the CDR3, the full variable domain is GAGVSQSPSNKVTEKGKDVELRCDPISGHTALYWYRQSLGQGLEFLIYFQGNSAPDKSGLPSDRFSAERTGGSVSTLTIQRTQQEDSAVYLCASSLGGAAGYGYTFGSGTRLTVV.

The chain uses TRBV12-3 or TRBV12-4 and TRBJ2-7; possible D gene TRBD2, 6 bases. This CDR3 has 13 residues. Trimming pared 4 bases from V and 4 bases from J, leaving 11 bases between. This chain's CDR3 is CASSYSEGYEQYF. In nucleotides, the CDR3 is TGTGCCAGCAGTTACTCGGAGGGGTACGAGCAGTACTTC.

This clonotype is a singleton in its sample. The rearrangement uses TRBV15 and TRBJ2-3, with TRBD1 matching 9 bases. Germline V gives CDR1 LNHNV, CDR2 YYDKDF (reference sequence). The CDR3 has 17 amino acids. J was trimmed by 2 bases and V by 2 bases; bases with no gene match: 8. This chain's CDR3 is CATSRKTGTGPTDTQYF. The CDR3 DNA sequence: TGTGCCACCAGCAGAAAAACCGGGACAGGGCCCACAGATACGCAGTATTTT.

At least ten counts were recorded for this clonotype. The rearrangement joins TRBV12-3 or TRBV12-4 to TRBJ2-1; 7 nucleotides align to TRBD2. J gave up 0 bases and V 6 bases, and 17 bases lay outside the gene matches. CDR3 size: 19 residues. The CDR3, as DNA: TGTGCCAGCAGAGTGGGACTAACCCTCCCTGAAAGCTCCTACAATGAGCAGTTCTTC. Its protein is CASRVGLTLPESSYNEQFF.